Below are 27 T cell receptor beta chains sequenced from a single sample in a study of cytomegalovirus exposure and HLA in healthy donors. 13 Jbeta primers and 60 Vbeta primers were used for the PCR. TCRdb keeps only in-frame clones here, not all; method: immunoSEQ multiplex PCR. The sample includes 150,000 to 200,000 clones, over 70% of them seen just once. The sample was PBMCs. These TCRs come from a young woman in good health and CMV-seronegative.

The chain is built from TRBV5-1 and TRBJ1-1; D is ambiguous. The V gene's germline CDR1 is SGHRS and CDR2 YFSETQ. V was clipped by 2 bases and J by 5 bases, with 13 bases between them. This CDR3 spans 14 amino acids. CDR3 residues: CASSLQGGSTEAFF. The CDR3 DNA reads as TGCGCCAGCAGCTTACAAGGAGGGAGTACTGAAGCTTTCTTT.

The rearrangement joins TRBV10-3 to TRBJ2-1, with TRBD2 as a possible D gene (6 bases). The CDR3 has 16 residues. Germline CDR1 ENHRY, CDR2 SYGVKD. Trimming cost V 6 bases and J 1 base, with 16 bases left between them. DNA for the CDR3: TGTGCCATCAGCCCCGCCGCACGGGGGTCCTACAATGAGCAGTTCTTC. It is translated as CAISPAARGSYNEQFF.

The chain has TRBV28 and TRBJ2-3; a possible D gene is TRBD2 (5 bases). Per germline, CDR1 MDHEN and CDR2 SYDVKM. This CDR3 comprises 14 residues. V was trimmed by 8 bases and J by 4 bases, leaving 16 bases between them. This CDR3 is CASAGFGDSDTQYF. Written as DNA, the CDR3 is TGTGCCAGCGCTGGGTTCGGGGATTCAGATACGCAGTATTTT.

The CDR3 sequence is CASSSRTVTGELFF. The CDR3 nucleotides are TGTGCCAGCAGTTCTCGAACAGTCACCGGGGAGCTGTTTTTT. The chain carries TRBV6-5 and TRBJ2-2; D call uncertain. CDR3 size: 14 residues. V was clipped by 4 bases and J by 4 bases, with 10 bases between them. From germline, CDR1 is MNHEY and CDR2 SVGAGI.

The gene calls are TRBV19 and TRBJ2-5, with D maybe TRBD2 (5 bases). The CDR3 contains 16 residues. Trimming took 4 bases from V and 7 from J, leaving 22 bases between them. CDR1 and CDR2 (germline): LNHDA, SQIVND (reference sequence). CDR3 nucleotides: TGTGCCAGTAGTACCAGAGGAGGCTTACCACTCGGGACCCAGTACTTC. Translated, it gives CASSTRGGLPLGTQYF. Full variable domain (outside the CDR3, taken from reference TRBV19 and TRBJ2-5): DGGITQSPKYLFRKEGQNVTLSCEQNLNHDAMYWYRQDPGQGLRLIYYSQIVNDFQKGDIAEGYSVSREKKESFPLTVTSAQKNPTAFYLCASSTRGGLPLGTQYFGPGTRLLVL.

In this sample, this clone turned up once. This chain links TRBV9 with TRBJ2-3; D is uncertain. V gave up 3 bases and J gave up 0 bases, with 8 bases separating them. CDR1 is SGDLS and CDR2 is YYNGEE in the germline V gene. The CDR3 contains 14 residues. CDR3 sequence (DNA): TGTGCCAGCAGCGATCGTTCTAGCACAGATACGCAGTATTTT. Encoded protein: CASSDRSSTDTQYF.

Comment on this clone: The junction departs from the called germline gene at one end, perhaps through a read error. The chain joins TRBV11-2 to TRBJ1-4; the D gene is possibly TRBD1 (6 bases). Germline CDR1 reads SGHAT; CDR2 reads FQNNGV. CDR3 length: 15 amino acids. CDR3: CASSSTGQTKEKLFF. The CDR3 coding sequence is TGTGCCAGCAGCTCGACGGGACAAACTAAGGAAAAACTGTTTTTT.

The chain is built from TRBV6-5 and TRBJ1-6; perhaps TRBD1 as D (6 bases). Trimming shortened V by 10 bases and J by 13 bases, and 11 bases separated the two germline ends. The CDR3 spans 10 residues. Per germline, CDR1 MNHEY and CDR2 SVGAGI. In nucleotides, the CDR3 is TGTGCCACCGGGGGGCGGCCCCTCCACTTT. Amino acids: CATGGRPLHF.

This sequence joins TRBV5-1 and TRBJ2-1; TRBD1 is a possible D gene (6 bases). The CDR3 consists of 13 residues. In germline, CDR1 is SGHRS, CDR2 YFSETQ. V shed 4 bases and J shed 5 bases, with 10 bases lying between them. CDR3 nucleotide sequence: TGCGCCAGCAGCCCCGGACAGAACAATGAGCAGTTCTTC. Translating it yields CASSPGQNNEQFF. The full variable domain, in which reference TRBV5-1 and TRBJ2-1 provide the parts outside the CDR3, is KAGVTQTPRYLIKTRGQQVTLSCSPISGHRSVSWYQQTPGQGLQFLFEYFSETQRNKGNFPGRFSGRQFSNSRSEMNVSTLELGDSALYLCASSPGQNNEQFFGPGTRLTVL.

V usage is TRBV9 and J usage is TRBJ1-3; 7 bases line up with TRBD1. Germline values: CDR1 SGDLS, CDR2 YYNGEE. The V gene end was trimmed by 3 bases and the J gene end by 2 bases; junction bases not matched to a gene: 14. The CDR3 runs 18 residues. DNA for the CDR3: TGTGCCAGCAGCGGAACCGGGACAGCCGTCCCCACTGGAAACACCATATATTTT. Translating gives CASSGTGTAVPTGNTIYF.

This sequence joins TRBV4-1 and TRBJ2-5; 9 bases match TRBD2. The CDR3 covers 18 residues. In germline, CDR1 is MGHRA, CDR2 YSYEKL. V lost 0 bases to trimming and J lost 2 bases; unmatched junction nucleotides: 10. The chain's CDR3 is CASSQEVVSSGDQETQYF. As DNA, the CDR3 is TGCGCCAGCAGCCAAGAGGTCGTCTCTAGCGGGGATCAAGAGACCCAGTACTTC.

The count of this clone is one. The V and J genes are TRBV27 and TRBJ2-7, with 9 bases aligning to TRBD1. Trimming at V came to 5 bases and at J to 6 bases, leaving 17 bases not matched to a gene. Germline assignment: CDR1 MNHEY and CDR2 SMNVEV (reference sequence). The CDR3 spans 17 residues. CDR3 bases: TGTGCCAGCAGTCGTATGGGACAGGGTGACCTTCTGGGCGAGCAGTACTTC. Amino acid sequence: CASSRMGQGDLLGEQYF.

V gene TRBV7-9 combines with J gene TRBJ1-1; D is unclear. The V and J ends lost 0 bases and 11 bases respectively, with 19 bases between them. The CDR3 is made up of 15 amino acids. Looked up from germline, CDR1 is SEHNR and CDR2 is FQNEAQ (reference sequence). The CDR3 is CASSLAPPEGLGAFF. CDR3 DNA: TGTGCCAGCAGCTTAGCCCCCCCAGAGGGCCTGGGGGCTTTCTTT.

The chain recombines TRBV29-1 with TRBJ2-4; 9 bases map to TRBD1. V gave up 4 bases and J gave up 8 bases; unmatched junction bases: 0. The germline gives CDR1 SQVTM, CDR2 ANQGSEA. The CDR3 consists of 11 residues. Here the CDR3 DNA reads TGCAGCGTTGGGGACAGGGACATTCAGTACTTC. It encodes CSVGDRDIQYF. Full variable domain (outside the CDR3, taken from reference TRBV29-1 and TRBJ2-4): SAVISQKPSRDICQRGTSLTIQCQVDSQVTMMFWYRQQPGQSLTLIATANQGSEATYESGFVIDKFPISRPNLTFSTLTVSNMSPEDSSIYLCSVGDRDIQYFGAGTRLSVL.

V and J are TRBV28 and TRBJ1-1; a possible D gene is TRBD1 (6 bases). V lost 6 bases and J lost 1, with 9 bases in between. This CDR3 region has 13 residues. Looked up from germline, CDR1 is MDHEN and CDR2 is SYDVKM. The CDR3 coding sequence is TGTGCCAGCAGCCGGACAGCGAACACTGAAGCTTTCTTT. Translation: CASSRTANTEAFF.

This clone came up once. The chain has TRBV6-5 and TRBJ2-1; TRBD2 agrees at 8 bases. The V gene's germline CDR1 is MNHEY and CDR2 SVGAGI. This CDR3 contains 15 residues. V trimming: 5 bases; J trimming: 4 bases; junction bases outside the gene matches: 7. The CDR3 bases are TGTGCCAGCAGTCTCAGCGGGGGCCCATACAATGAGCAGTTCTTC. Its translation: CASSLSGGPYNEQFF.

V gene TRBV2 combines with J gene TRBJ1-5; D is undetermined. Germline values: CDR1 SNHLY, CDR2 FYNNEI. With 4 bases removed from V and 2 bases from J, the gap between germline ends came to 12 bases. CDR3 length: 15 residues. The chain's CDR3 is CASSAGQSGNQPQHF. The DNA for the CDR3 is TGTGCCAGCAGTGCGGGTCAGTCTGGCAATCAGCCCCAGCATTTT. Together with reference TRBV2 and TRBJ1-5, the CDR3 gives the full variable domain: EPEVTQTPSHQVTQMGQEVILRCVPISNHLYFYWYRQILGQKVEFLVSFYNNEISEKSEIFDDQFSVERPDGSNFTLKIRSTKLEDSAMYFCASSAGQSGNQPQHFGDGTRLSIL.

The chain links TRBV5-1 to TRBJ2-1; 13 nucleotides match TRBD2. The CDR3 has 17 residues. The germline V gene has CDR1 SGHRS and CDR2 YFSETQ. Trimming at V came to 4 bases and at J to 5 bases, leaving 9 bases not matched to a gene. CDR3 in amino acids: CASSPRGTSGNNNEQFF. The CDR3 DNA reads as TGCGCCAGCAGCCCGCGTGGGACTAGCGGGAATAACAATGAGCAGTTCTTC.

This chain uses TRBV11-2 with TRBJ1-6; no clear D. The CDR3 is 14 residues long. Deletions cut 2 bases from V and 9 bases from J, with 11 bases between. Germline CDR1 SGHAT, CDR2 FQNNGV. CDR3 sequence: CASSLSPGSSPLHF. The CDR3 DNA sequence: TGTGCCAGCAGCTTATCGCCGGGATCTTCACCCCTCCACTTT.

This chain links TRBV6-6 with TRBJ1-5, with TRBD1 identical over 8 bases. The trim removed 5 bases at V and 4 bases at J, leaving 7 bases unmatched. Germline V lookup: CDR1 MNHNY, CDR2 SVGAGI (reference sequence). The CDR3 spans 15 residues. For the CDR3, the DNA is TGTGCCAGCAGTCAGGACAGGGTGGGGAATCAGCCCCAGCATTTT. Translating gives CASSQDRVGNQPQHF.

The rearrangement uses TRBV30 and TRBJ2-3, with D tentatively TRBD2 (5 bases). Trimming removed 2 bases at V and 3 bases at J, with 12 bases between. The CDR3 loop spans 14 amino acids. The germline V gene has CDR1 GTSNPN and CDR2 SVGIG (reference sequence). In nucleotides, the CDR3 is TGTGCCTGGAGTAAGTGGGAGATAACAGATACGCAGTATTTT. This translates into CAWSKWEITDTQYF.

In this sample, this clone turned up a few times. The chain links TRBV14 to TRBJ1-5, with D perhaps matching TRBD1 (6 bases). CDR1 is SGHDN and CDR2 is FVKESK in the germline V gene. The CDR3 spans 14 residues. V was cut by 3 bases and J by 5 bases, with 11 bases left in between. CDR3 amino acids: CASSQAGTHQPQHF. The CDR3 DNA reads TGTGCCAGCAGCCAGGCCGGGACACATCAGCCCCAGCATTTT.

This clone was seen a single time. The chain is built from TRBV30 and TRBJ1-2; D ambiguous. V lost 2 bases and J lost 6, with 16 bases in between. The CDR3 contains 14 residues. Germline V gives CDR1 GTSNPN, CDR2 SVGIG (reference sequence). The chain's CDR3 is CAWSRVAPADGYTF. DNA of the CDR3: TGTGCCTGGAGTCGAGTAGCACCTGCTGATGGCTACACCTTC.

V gene TRBV6-5 combines with J gene TRBJ2-7; 7 bases map to TRBD2. Germline V gene lookup returns CDR1 MNHEY and CDR2 SVGAGI. This CDR3 contains 14 residues. The junction had 6 bases not matched to a gene; V was cut back by 7 bases and J by 0 bases. CDR3 loop: CASTTTGGSYEQYF. CDR3 in DNA: TGTGCCAGCACCACGACGGGGGGCTCCTACGAGCAGTACTTC.

The chain has TRBV6-1 and TRBJ2-7, with D perhaps matching TRBD1 (5 bases). Trimming removed 6 bases from V and 2 bases from J, with 14 bases in between. Germline-derived CDR1 and CDR2 are MNHNS and SASEGT. The CDR3 has 14 amino acids. The CDR3 DNA is TGTGCCAGCAGGTTCAGGGATGGGACCTACGAGCAGTACTTC. It codes for CASRFRDGTYEQYF.

This clone was picked up a small number of times. The chain employs TRBV5-5 and TRBJ2-7, with TRBD1 matching 10 bases. The CDR3 loop spans 18 amino acids. Per the germline V gene, CDR1 is SGHKS and CDR2 is YYEKEE (reference sequence). J gave up 2 bases and V 0 bases, and 11 bases lay outside the gene matches. CDR3: CASSLGQGAPSATYEQYF. The CDR3 DNA reads TGTGCCAGCAGCTTGGGACAGGGGGCGCCGTCAGCTACCTACGAGCAGTACTTC.

This chain uses TRBV19 with TRBJ2-7; a possible D gene is TRBD1 (6 bases). V gave up 4 bases and J gave up 2 bases, with 12 bases separating them. In germline, CDR1 is LNHDA, CDR2 SQIVND (reference sequence). The CDR3 runs to 14 residues. This chain's CDR3 is CASSRIGDTYEQYF. CDR3 nucleotide sequence: TGTGCCAGTAGTAGAATTGGGGACACCTACGAGCAGTACTTC.